Listed here are 26 T cell receptor beta chains from one sample, sequenced in a study of T cells in Graves' hyperthyroidism and ophthalmopathy. The source material, RNA transcripts, was used to amplify TCR beta CDR3 regions. When the TCR CDR3 underwent first-round RT-PCR, the HTBI primer set was used. TCRdb fed the multiplex PCR reads into MiXCR, producing one record per CDR3 protein. Here the sample spans about 360,000 distinct CDR3 sequences, roughly 19% being singletons. Material for sequencing was blood. These receptors all come from a woman aged 18-35 years with Graves' hyperthyroidism.

This clonotype was picked up many times. CDR3 region: CASSEGADYEQYF. Here the CDR3 DNA reads TGTGCCAGCAGTGAAGGAGCGGACTACGAGCAGTACTTC. The gene calls are TRBV6-1 and TRBJ2-7, with D tentatively TRBD2 (5 bases). V was trimmed by 1 base and J by 3 bases, leaving 7 bases between them. CDR1 and CDR2 from the germline V gene are MNHNS and SASEGT. The CDR3 consists of 13 residues.

This clonotype was detected ten times or more. The CDR3 protein is CAWSLTRDRAYEQYF. The CDR3 nucleotides read TGTGCCTGGAGTCTAACTCGGGACAGGGCATACGAGCAGTACTTC. The chain is built from TRBV30 and TRBJ2-7, with TRBD1 matching over 9 bases. J lost 4 bases, V lost 2 bases, and 9 bases had no gene match. Germline V CDR1 and CDR2: GTSNPN, SVGIG (reference sequence). CDR3 length: 15 residues.

This chain connects TRBV6-1 to TRBJ2-5; the match to TRBD1 covers 9 bases. This CDR3 is 16 amino acids long. Losses at the gene ends were 3 bases for V and 4 bases for J; bases not matched to a gene: 9. CDR1 MNHNS and CDR2 SASEGT come from the germline V gene. For the CDR3, the DNA is TGTGCCAGCAGTGAGGGACAGGGAATATGGCGAGAGACCCAGTACTTC. It translates to CASSEGQGIWRETQYF.

Many counts were recorded for this clonotype. The genes are TRBV6-4 and TRBJ1-5, with TRBD1 as a possible D gene (6 bases). There are 13 residues in the CDR3. Germline assignment: CDR1 MRHNA and CDR2 SNTAGT. Deletions cut 5 bases from V and 3 bases from J, with 8 bases between. The CDR3 nucleotides read TGTGCCAGCAGTTTGGGGGCCAATCAGCCCCAGCATTTT. This encodes CASSLGANQPQHF.

The J gene is TRBJ2-7, the V gene TRBV4-1, with a possible D match to TRBD1 (6 bases). Deletions cut 5 bases from V and 1 base from J, with 15 bases between. This CDR3 has 15 amino acids. Germline-derived CDR1 and CDR2 are MGHRA and YSYEKL. The CDR3 DNA reads as TGCGCCAGCAGCGCCCGGGACACCGGATCCTACGAGCAGTACTTC. Protein product: CASSARDTGSYEQYF.

This clonotype came up many times. The J gene is TRBJ2-7, the V gene TRBV5-1, with D maybe TRBD2 (6 bases). This CDR3 has 16 amino acids. V lost 4 bases, J lost 0 bases, and 17 bases lay in between. The V gene's germline CDR1 is SGHRS and CDR2 YFSETQ. The CDR3 region is CASSRGGAGGSYEQYF. CDR3 bases: TGCGCCAGCAGCCGTGGGGGAGCGGGTGGCTCCTACGAGCAGTACTTC.

This clonotype was seen many times. The V call is TRBV29-1, the J call TRBJ1-5; 7 bases line up with TRBD1. The CDR3 is 13 amino acids. V shed 7 bases and J 4 bases; nucleotides not matched to a gene: 7. Germline V CDR1 and CDR2: SQVTM, ANQGSEA. The chain's CDR3 is CSAAGGSNQPQHF. Here the CDR3 DNA reads TGCAGCGCAGCAGGGGGATCAAATCAGCCCCAGCATTTT.

V gene TRBV24-1 combines with J gene TRBJ1-2, with D possibly being TRBD1 (5 bases). Germline CDR1 reads KGHDR; CDR2 reads SFDVKD. Trimming shortened V by 4 bases and J by 3 bases, and 8 bases separated the two germline ends. The CDR3 has 13 residues. The DNA for the CDR3 is TGTGCCACCAGTGAGGGGGTGGACTATGGCTACACCTTC. Translating it yields CATSEGVDYGYTF.

The table lists this clonotype with many counts. The rearrangement links TRBV20-1 to TRBJ1-1; 7 nucleotides match TRBD1. The CDR3 spans 11 residues. Germline loops: CDR1 DFQATT, CDR2 SNEGSKA (reference sequence). The V and J ends lost 5 bases and 8 bases, in that order; junction bases with no gene match: 5. This chain's CDR3 is CSALQGWEAFF. DNA for the CDR3: TGCAGTGCTTTACAGGGGTGGGAAGCTTTCTTT.

V is TRBV30 and J is TRBJ2-2; no reliable D call. CDR1 and CDR2 from the germline V gene are GTSNPN and SVGIG (reference sequence). The CDR3 consists of 13 residues. Trimming stripped 2 bases from V and 1 base from J, with 5 bases between. CDR3 loop: CAWSSQNTGELFF. CDR3 bases: TGTGCCTGGAGTTCCCAGAACACCGGGGAGCTGTTTTTT.

The chain recombines TRBV6-2 or TRBV6-3 with TRBJ1-2, with D possibly matching TRBD1 (5 bases). CDR3 size: 13 residues. Trimming stripped 6 bases from V and 5 bases from J, with 13 bases between. Germline CDR1 reads MNHEY; CDR2 reads SVGEGT. This CDR3 is CASSPRSGYGYTF. As DNA, the CDR3 is TGTGCCAGCAGCCCTAGGTCAGGGTATGGCTACACCTTC.

The table lists this clonotype with many counts. J is TRBJ1-1 and V is TRBV20-1; the D gene is possibly TRBD1 (6 bases). Germline V gene sequence: CDR1 DFQATT, CDR2 SNEGSKA (reference sequence). The CDR3 is 15 residues long. V was cut by 0 bases and J by 0 bases, with 11 bases left in between. The CDR3 loop reads CSARDNRAMNTEAFF. The CDR3 DNA reads TGCAGTGCTAGAGATAACAGGGCGATGAACACTGAAGCTTTCTTT.

The chain is built from TRBV6-1 and TRBJ1-2; the D is unclear. Germline CDR1 is MNHNS and CDR2 is SASEGT. The V end was cut by 6 bases, the J end by 5 bases, with 13 bases between. The CDR3 is 13 amino acids. The CDR3 loop reads CASSTRNFYGYTF. CDR3 bases: TGTGCCAGCAGCACGCGGAACTTTTATGGCTACACCTTC.

In this sample, this clonotype turned up many times. The V gene is TRBV11-2, the J gene TRBJ2-7; D gene uncertain. V was clipped by 4 bases and J by 6 bases, with 7 bases between them. The CDR3 runs 11 residues. Germline V gives CDR1 SGHAT, CDR2 FQNNGV. CDR3 sequence reads: CASSYLTEQYF. In DNA, the CDR3 is TGTGCCAGCAGCTACCTTACCGAGCAGTACTTC.

In the case of this clonotype: A much bigger clone sits one base away, suggesting this may be a read error. V usage is TRBV6-1 and J usage is TRBJ2-7, with unresolved D. Germline lookup yields CDR1 MNHNS and CDR2 SASEGT. This CDR3 contains 13 residues. CDR3 DNA: TGTTCCAGCAGTGAAAGGCAGACCTACGTGCAGTACTTC. Its translation is CSSSERQTYVQYF.

In this sample, this clonotype turned up many times. This rearrangement joins TRBV14 to TRBJ2-4, with D possibly matching TRBD1 (5 bases). From germline, CDR1 is SGHDN and CDR2 FVKESK. V lost 6 bases, J lost 9 bases, and 12 bases lay in between. This CDR3 is built from 12 residues. In DNA, the CDR3 is TGTGCCAGCAGTAACAGGCCCGGCATTCAGTACTTC. It encodes CASSNRPGIQYF.

In its sample, this clonotype was seen many times. The CDR3 nucleotides are TGCGCCAGCAGCTTGACTACTTACGAGCAGTACTTC. Encoded protein: CASSLTTYEQYF. The chain links TRBV5-1 to TRBJ2-7; no definite D call. This CDR3 has 12 residues. Trimming pared 1 base from V and 4 bases from J, leaving 6 bases between. Per the germline V gene, CDR1 is SGHRS and CDR2 is YFSETQ.

This clonotype was observed many times. The rearrangement joins TRBV20-1 to TRBJ2-7; 10 bases fit TRBD1. CDR3 length: 14 amino acids. Germline V gene lookup returns CDR1 DFQATT and CDR2 SNEGSKA (reference sequence). After removal of 2 bases from V and 3 bases from J, the junction contained 4 bases not matched to a gene. The CDR3: CSARTTGGIYEQYF. For the CDR3, the DNA is TGCAGTGCTAGAACGACAGGGGGCATCTACGAGCAGTACTTC.

This clonotype was recorded many times. This chain connects TRBV20-1 to TRBJ2-4, with TRBD2 matching 11 bases. The V gene's germline CDR1 is DFQATT and CDR2 SNEGSKA (reference sequence). CDR3 size: 16 residues. V gave up 7 bases and J gave up 1 base; unmatched junction bases: 9. This CDR3 reads CSVSSGGVPAKNIQYF. CDR3 nucleotide sequence: TGCAGTGTTAGTAGCGGGGGGGTTCCGGCCAAAAACATTCAGTACTTC.

The sample holds many counts of this clonotype. CDR3 nucleotide sequence: TGTGCCAGCAGTTTAGGGACATTAATGGCCTACGAGCAGTACTTC. This sequence encodes CASSLGTLMAYEQYF. The chain has TRBV28 and TRBJ2-7, with a tentative D call TRBD1 (6 bases). The V end lost 2 bases, the J end lost 2 bases, and 13 bases lay between the germline ends. Germline V gives CDR1 MDHEN, CDR2 SYDVKM. CDR3 length: 15 residues.

This clonotype was observed many times. J is TRBJ2-5 and V is TRBV6-2 or TRBV6-3, with D maybe TRBD2 (5 bases). The CDR3 has 14 residues. The V end was cut by 6 bases, the J end by 6 bases, with 17 bases between. Germline loops: CDR1 MNHEY, CDR2 SVGEGT. The CDR3 region has the DNA TGTGCCAGCAGCGAACTGGGGAGTGTGCAGACCCAGTACTTC. Translation gives CASSELGSVQTQYF.

A few counts support this clonotype. The rearrangement joins TRBV3-1 to TRBJ2-6; D not certain. The CDR3 loop spans 19 amino acids. Per the germline V gene, CDR1 is LGHDT and CDR2 is YNNKEL (reference sequence). Trimming pared 1 base from V and 0 bases from J, leaving 16 bases between. The CDR3 is CASSQVGYAGSSGANVLTF. DNA of the CDR3: TGTGCCAGCAGCCAAGTAGGGTATGCAGGATCCTCTGGGGCCAACGTCCTGACTTTC.

This clonotype was recorded at least ten times. This chain uses TRBV15 with TRBJ1-2, with D unclear. V was trimmed by 3 bases and J by 5 bases, leaving 10 bases between them. CDR3 size: 13 residues. The germline V gene encodes CDR1 LNHNV and CDR2 YYDKDF (reference sequence). The CDR3 nucleotides read TGTGCCACCAGCAGGGAGAAGGGATATGGCTACACCTTC. It is translated as CATSREKGYGYTF.

This clonotype came up many times. The chain joins TRBV5-1 to TRBJ2-5; 11 nucleotides match TRBD2. Trimming at V came to 6 bases and at J to 0 bases, leaving 10 bases not matched to a gene. The CDR3 loop spans 17 amino acids. The germline V gene has CDR1 SGHRS and CDR2 YFSETQ. The CDR3 region is CASTLQGLADYQETQYF. The CDR3 nucleotides are TGCGCCAGCACGTTGCAGGGACTAGCGGACTACCAAGAGACCCAGTACTTC. Complete variable domain (other parts from reference TRBV5-1 and TRBJ2-5): KAGVTQTPRYLIKTRGQQVTLSCSPISGHRSVSWYQQTPGQGLQFLFEYFSETQRNKGNFPGRFSGRQFSNSRSEMNVSTLELGDSALYLCASTLQGLADYQETQYFGPGTRLLVL.

With regard to this clonotype: This may stem from a read error, because a much larger clone lies one nucleotide away. The chain employs TRBV2 and TRBJ2-5; 7 nucleotides agree with TRBD2. Germline CDR1 SNHLY, CDR2 FYNNEI. The CDR3 contains 11 residues. The CDR3 bases are TGTGCCAGCGGACTAGAAGAGACCCGGTACTTC. Residues: CASGLEETRYF.

This clonotype occurred many times. This chain joins TRBV19 and TRBJ1-2; D unclear. The V gene lost 7 bases and the J gene lost 5 bases, with 11 bases spanning the gap. Germline CDR1 and CDR2: LNHDA and SQIVND (reference sequence). The CDR3 is made up of 12 amino acids. In DNA, the CDR3 is TGTGCCAGTACCATGACCGGGTATGGCTACACCTTC. This translates into CASTMTGYGYTF.